These T cell receptor beta chains were read from a single sample in a study of neoadjuvant anti-PD-1 for oral cavity cancer. TCRdb's table, derived via immunoSEQ multiplex PCR, lists solely in-frame clones and lacks some. The table lists about 14,000 clones, around 57% of them singletons. The sequencing used PBMCs, collected before nivolumab (anti-PD-1) treatment. These receptors originate from a person between 40 and 85 years old with oral cavity squamous cell carcinoma. Both conserved end residues are part of each CDR3. Fields, in order: J gene, clone size, V gene, D gene, CDR3 protein, CDR3 DNA. D genes are given only for firm matches. The size of a clone is reported for some rows only, either as once, few or many, or as a class for expanded clones.

TRBJ1-2	NA	TRBV28	NA	CASSLLKRTNYGYTF	TGTGCCAGCAGCCTCCTTAAGAGGACTAACTATGGCTACACCTTC
TRBJ2-7	NA	TRBV27	NA	CASRFLDSNEQYF	TGTGCCAGCAGATTCTTGGACAGCAACGAGCAGTACTTC
TRBJ1-1	NA	TRBV5-1	TRBD1	CASSLGTGGLLNTEAFF	TGCGCCAGCAGCTTAGGTACAGGGGGTTTGTTGAACACTGAAGCTTTCTTT
TRBJ1-5	NA	TRBV19	NA	CASSSDRTLQPQHF	TGTGCCAGTAGTTCAGACAGAACACTCCAGCCCCAGCATTTT
TRBJ1-3	NA	TRBV19	NA	CASSSRVRSGNTIYF	TGTGCCAGTAGTTCAAGGGTTCGCTCTGGAAACACCATATATTTT
TRBJ1-2	few	TRBV6-1	NA	CASSERGGASYGYTF	TGTGCCAGCAGTGAACGGGGGGGGGCTAGCTATGGCTACACCTTC
TRBJ2-2	NA	TRBV11-3	NA	CASSHRSDPGELFF	TGTGCCAGCAGCCACAGGAGCGACCCCGGGGAGCTGTTTTTT
TRBJ2-1	NA	TRBV4-1	NA	CASSQDRTFGNEQFF	TGCGCCAGCAGCCAAGATCGAACATTTGGCAATGAGCAGTTCTTC
TRBJ2-5	NA	TRBV5-6	TRBD2	CASSLGPETSGGETQYF	TGTGCCAGCAGCTTGGGTCCTGAGACTAGCGGGGGAGAGACCCAGTACTTC
TRBJ2-1	NA	TRBV19	NA	CASSIQGGNEQFF	TGTGCCAGTAGTATACAGGGCGGCAATGAGCAGTTCTTC
TRBJ1-5	NA	TRBV28	NA	CASSFSGVANQPQHF	TGTGCCAGCAGTTTCTCAGGGGTGGCCAATCAGCCCCAGCATTTT
TRBJ2-5	once	TRBV29-1	NA	CSVEDQAVQTQYF	TGCAGCGTTGAAGATCAGGCGGTCCAGACCCAGTACTTC
TRBJ1-5	NA	TRBV7-8	TRBD1	CASSFQQGRNQPQHF	TGTGCCAGCAGCTTCCAACAGGGGCGAAATCAGCCCCAGCATTTT
TRBJ1-1	few	TRBV2	NA	CASSREQGNTEAFF	TGTGCCAGCAGTAGGGAACAGGGGAACACTGAAGCTTTCTTT
TRBJ2-3	NA	TRBV9	TRBD2	CASSPRGTSGYTDTQYF	TGTGCCAGCAGCCCGAGGGGGACTAGCGGTTACACAGATACGCAGTATTTT